Listed below are T cell receptor beta chains from one sample, sequenced in a study of CD8 T cells in ankylosing spondylitis. Via MiXCR, TCRdb re-called the 5' RACE reads, giving one row per CDR3 protein. The table records about 420,000 distinct CDR3 sequences, about a fifth of them present only once. The sequencing sample was made of blood, either unsorted or a sorted T cell fraction (not recorded which). These receptors were taken from a male donor with ankylosing spondylitis. Each CDR3 is given with its conserved first and last residue. D genes are given only for firm matches. Clone size is shown for a subset of rows, as once, few, many or a class of expanded clone.

>-|-|TRBJ1-4|15|TRBV2
CASSPKASTREKLFF
TGTGCCAGCAGTCCCAAGGCGTCAACGAGGGAAAAACTGTTTTTT
>TRBD1|-|TRBJ1-4|16|TRBV11-3
CASSPYTGANNEKLFF
TGTGCCAGCAGCCCTTACACAGGGGCCAATAATGAAAAACTGTTTTTT
>-|few|TRBJ2-4|13|TRBV27
CALRGPAKNIQYF
TGTGCCCTTCGTGGGCCGGCCAAAAACATTCAGTACTTC
>-|few|TRBJ1-1|15|TRBV11-3
CASSRGTVGVTEAFF
TGTGCCAGCAGCCGGGGGACCGTCGGGGTCACTGAAGCTTTCTTT
>TRBD2|-|TRBJ2-3|13|TRBV5-1
CASHSGITDTQYF
TGCGCCAGCCATAGCGGGATCACAGATACGCAGTATTTT
>-|many|TRBJ2-1|14|TRBV5-1
CASSLGSVNNEQFF
TGCGCCAGCAGCTTGGGGTCAGTAAACAATGAGCAGTTCTTC
>-|few|TRBJ1-5|14|TRBV20-1
CSVAPLYSNQPQHF
TGCAGTGTGGCCCCTCTTTATAGCAATCAGCCCCAGCATTTT
>-|many|TRBJ1-1|14|TRBV7-3
CASSLGRANTEAFF
TGTGCCAGCAGCTTAGGCAGGGCGAACACTGAAGCTTTCTTT
>-|few|TRBJ1-2|13|TRBV6-1
CASTLSPDRGYTF
TGTGCCAGCACCCTTTCCCCGGACAGAGGCTACACCTTC
>-|few|TRBJ1-2|9|TRBV20-1
CSASRGYTF
TGCAGTGCTAGTAGAGGCTACACCTTC
>-|few|TRBJ2-7|14|TRBV7-8
CASSLDNPGYEQYF
TGTGCCAGCAGCTTAGATAATCCGGGCTACGAGCAGTACTTC
>-|-|TRBJ2-6|14|TRBV6-1
CASSTGLGANVLTF
TGTGCCAGCAGTACAGGGCTTGGGGCCAACGTCCTGACTTTC
>TRBD1|-|TRBJ1-2|14|TRBV12-3/TRBV12-4
CASSRTGGFYGYTF
TGTGCCAGCAGTCGGACAGGGGGCTTCTACGGCTACACCTTC
>TRBD1|few|TRBJ1-2|17|TRBV9
CASSVGPTTGFNYGYTF
TGTGCCAGCAGCGTAGGTCCCACGACAGGGTTTAACTATGGCTACACCTTC
>TRBD1|-|TRBJ1-1|16|TRBV29-1
CSVKHASGTGLTEAFF
TGCAGCGTGAAACACGCCTCCGGGACAGGGCTCACTGAAGCTTTCTTT
>-|-|TRBJ2-1|14|TRBV12-3/TRBV12-4
CASSLGATPGEQFF
TGTGCCAGCAGTTTAGGGGCCACTCCGGGTGAGCAGTTCTTC
>TRBD2|few|TRBJ2-1|16|TRBV6-2/TRBV6-3
CASSYSGTSAYNEQFF
TGTGCCAGCAGTTACTCGGGGACTAGCGCCTACAATGAGCAGTTCTTC
>-|-|TRBJ1-4|16|TRBV24-1
CATSDGGVGLHEKLFF
TGTGCCACCAGTGATGGTGGTGTAGGCCTTCACGAAAAACTGTTTTTT
>TRBD2|-|TRBJ2-3|17|TRBV6-2/TRBV6-3
CASTKNLAGAGTDTQYF
TGTGCCAGCACCAAAAACCTAGCGGGAGCGGGAACAGATACGCAGTATTTT
>TRBD1|-|TRBJ1-6|14|TRBV20-1
CSAGDRGPHSPLHF
TGCAGTGCTGGGGACAGGGGGCCTCATTCACCCCTCCACTTT
>-|-|TRBJ1-1|15|TRBV2
CASSGKSGVPTEAFF
TGTGCCAGCAGTGGGAAATCAGGGGTCCCTACTGAAGCTTTCTTT
>-|many|TRBJ2-1|11|TRBV3-1
CASSQTNEQFF
TGTGCCAGCAGCCAGACCAATGAGCAGTTCTTC
>-|few|TRBJ1-2|12|TRBV3-1
CASSEHGYGYTF
TGTGCCAGCAGCGAACACGGCTATGGCTACACCTTC
>TRBD1|-|TRBJ2-1|16|TRBV6-2/TRBV6-3
CASRGSQGSSYNEQFF
TGTGCCAGCAGGGGGTCACAGGGGAGCTCCTACAATGAGCAGTTCTTC
>-|-|TRBJ2-3|16|TRBV2
CASRPTGTRLTDTQYF
TGTGCCAGCAGGCCCACGGGGACCCGCCTCACAGATACGCAGTATTTT
>TRBD2|-|TRBJ2-1|16|TRBV27
CASFPAGLAGTNEQFF
TGTGCCAGCTTCCCGGCGGGACTAGCGGGAACCAATGAGCAGTTCTTC
>TRBD1|few|TRBJ1-5|17|TRBV4-2
CASSQGQGGNSNQPQHF
TGTGCCAGCAGCCAAGGACAGGGGGGAAATAGCAATCAGCCCCAGCATTTT
>TRBD1|-|TRBJ1-2|15|TRBV29-1
CSVGRGLDRNYGYTF
TGCAGCGTTGGAAGGGGGCTAGATCGTAACTATGGCTACACCTTC
>-|medium-sized|TRBJ2-1|11|TRBV5-1
CASSLLYEQFF
TGCGCCAGCAGCCTACTCTATGAGCAGTTCTTC
>TRBD2|few|TRBJ2-7|15|TRBV20-1
CSAVPGLAGGYEQYF
TGCAGTGCGGTACCGGGACTAGCGGGAGGTTACGAGCAGTACTTC
>TRBD2|-|TRBJ2-2|15|TRBV13
CASSLRSGGTGELFF
TGTGCCAGCAGCTTACGGTCGGGAGGCACCGGGGAGCTGTTTTTT
>-|-|TRBJ1-4|15|TRBV6-2/TRBV6-3
CASSAPGPRSEKLFF
TGTGCCAGCAGTGCGCCAGGGCCTCGGAGTGAAAAACTGTTTTTT
>-|-|TRBJ2-3|14|TRBV12-3/TRBV12-4
CASNLRLGPDTQYF
TGTGCCAGCAACCTCCGACTTGGGCCAGATACGCAGTATTTT
>TRBD1|-|TRBJ2-3|14|TRBV10-3
CATEDRAGTDTQYF
TGTGCCACCGAGGACAGGGCCGGCACAGATACGCAGTATTTT
>-|few|TRBJ1-1|14|TRBV12-3/TRBV12-4
CASSARFLNTEAFF
TGTGCCAGCAGTGCACGGTTTTTGAACACTGAAGCTTTCTTT
>-|-|TRBJ2-5|15|TRBV28
CASSPYGGPQETQYF
TGTGCCAGCAGTCCCTATGGTGGACCCCAAGAGACCCAGTACTTC
>-|few|TRBJ2-1|11|TRBV7-3
CASSANNEQFF
TGTGCCAGCAGCGCCAACAATGAGCAGTTCTTC
>-|many|TRBJ1-1|12|TRBV29-1
CSGQALNTEAFF
TGCAGCGGACAGGCTCTGAACACTGAAGCTTTCTTT
>-|few|TRBJ2-7|14|TRBV10-3
CAIRGGQGFEEQYF
TGTGCCATCAGGGGGGGGCAGGGTTTCGAGGAGCAGTACTTC
>-|few|TRBJ2-3|14|TRBV2
CASSEALRTDTQYF
TGTGCCAGCAGTGAAGCGCTTCGGACAGATACGCAGTATTTT